A single T cell receptor beta chain is shown here with its context. Its antigen is currently unknown. This sample stems from a study of cytomegalovirus exposure and HLA in healthy donors. The study's findings and limits: The classifier, whose performance was assessed in both the original and validation cohorts, reportedly diagnosed cytomegalovirus status with high specificity and sensitivity. Excluded: some indistinguishable V segments such as TRBV6-2 and TRBV6-3.

The V gene's germline CDR1 is ENHRY and CDR2 SYGVKD. V was clipped by 4 bases and J by 3 bases; unmatched bases: 10. The CDR3 is 16 residues long. In the PCR, 60 Vbeta and 13 Jbeta primers were used. TCRdb's table, derived via immunoSEQ multiplex PCR, lists solely in-frame clones and lacks some. The sample comprises fewer than 250,000 clones, approximately 86% of which are singletons, and around 1.5% rests with the top ten. The rearrangement joins TRBV10-3 to TRBJ2-3; 7 positions match TRBD2. This TCR derives from a woman aged 18-29 years in good health and CMV-seronegative. Material for sequencing was PBMCs. The CDR3 DNA reads as TGTGCCATCAGTGGCCTGCCGGGAGGCAGGACAGATACGCAGTATTTT. It specifies CAISGLPGGRTDTQYF.